These T cell receptor beta chains were read from a single sample in a study of tumor T cells in aggressive B-cell lymphoma. TCRdb's copy holds only in-frame clones and misses some; the assay was immunoSEQ multiplex PCR. The repertoire holds roughly 11,000 clones, 89% seen once, with about 2.2% in the top ten. Sequencing was carried out using tumor tissue. The receptors come from an adult with diffuse large B cell lymphoma. Each CDR3 is given with its conserved first and last residue. Each record gives: CDR3 length, clone size, D gene, J gene, V gene, CDR3 DNA, CDR3 protein. D genes are given only for firm matches. Some rows have no size entry. The others give once, few or many, or a class for an expanded clone.

cdr3_length: 15
clone_size: .
d_call: .
j_call: TRBJ2-2
v_call: TRBV25-1
cdr3_nt: TGTGCCAGCAGTGCTCAGACAGGGAGGACCGGGGAGCTGTTTTTT
cdr3_aa: CASSAQTGRTGELFF

cdr3_length: 15
clone_size: .
d_call: TRBD2
j_call: TRBJ2-1
v_call: TRBV27
cdr3_nt: TGTGCCAGCCAGCGACTAGCGGGATTAAGTCCTGAGCAGTTCTTC
cdr3_aa: CASQRLAGLSPEQFF

cdr3_length: 10
clone_size: once
d_call: .
j_call: TRBJ2-5
v_call: TRBV20-1
cdr3_nt: TGCAGTGCTAGAGCGGAGACCCAGTACTTC
cdr3_aa: CSARAETQYF

cdr3_length: 13
clone_size: .
d_call: TRBD2
j_call: TRBJ2-7
v_call: TRBV6-5
cdr3_nt: TGTGCCAGCAGCATCGGACTAGCCTACGAGCAGTACTTC
cdr3_aa: CASSIGLAYEQYF

cdr3_length: 13
clone_size: once
d_call: .
j_call: TRBJ2-7
v_call: TRBV7-2
cdr3_nt: TGTGCCAGCACCAAACGGGGGTCAGATGAGCAGTACTTC
cdr3_aa: CASTKRGSDEQYF

cdr3_length: 15
clone_size: once
d_call: TRBD2
j_call: TRBJ2-3
v_call: TRBV19
cdr3_nt: TGTGCCAGTAGTAGGCTAGCGGGAGGTCTGGATACGCAGTATTTT
cdr3_aa: CASSRLAGGLDTQYF

cdr3_length: 15
clone_size: .
d_call: TRBD2
j_call: TRBJ2-7
v_call: TRBV19
cdr3_nt: TGTGCCAGTAGTACTGGGACTAGCTTTGCTCACGAGCAGTACTTC
cdr3_aa: CASSTGTSFAHEQYF

cdr3_length: 12
clone_size: .
d_call: TRBD1
j_call: TRBJ2-2
v_call: TRBV2
cdr3_nt: TGTGCCAGCAGCACAGGGGACGGGGAGCTGTTTTTT
cdr3_aa: CASSTGDGELFF

cdr3_length: 16
clone_size: .
d_call: .
j_call: TRBJ1-2
v_call: TRBV19
cdr3_nt: TGTGCCAGTAGTACGGTTCGGGTAGAACAGGTATATGGCTACACCTTC
cdr3_aa: CASSTVRVEQVYGYTF

cdr3_length: 16
clone_size: .
d_call: .
j_call: TRBJ2-3
v_call: TRBV25-1
cdr3_nt: TGTGCCAGCAGTCCCTACAGGGGGGGGGTCGCAGATACGCAGTATTTT
cdr3_aa: CASSPYRGGVADTQYF

cdr3_length: 22
clone_size: .
d_call: TRBD2
j_call: TRBJ2-1
v_call: TRBV5-1
cdr3_nt: TGCGCCAGCAGCCTGAGCTTCCCCCGGCTACTAGCGGGAGGGACCCTTTACAATGAGCAGTTCTTC
cdr3_aa: CASSLSFPRLLAGGTLYNEQFF

cdr3_length: 11
clone_size: .
d_call: .
j_call: TRBJ2-3
v_call: TRBV7-8
cdr3_nt: TGTGCCAGCCAACAGGGTGATGCGCAGTATTTT
cdr3_aa: CASQQGDAQYF

cdr3_length: 13
clone_size: .
d_call: .
j_call: TRBJ2-7
v_call: TRBV29-1
cdr3_nt: TGCAGCGTAGTGAGCTGGGACAAGTCCGAGCAGTACTTC
cdr3_aa: CSVVSWDKSEQYF

cdr3_length: 11
clone_size: .
d_call: TRBD2
j_call: TRBJ2-1
v_call: TRBV20-1
cdr3_nt: TGCAGTGCTAAACTAGCGGTTGAGCAGTTCTTC
cdr3_aa: CSAKLAVEQFF

cdr3_length: 15
clone_size: .
d_call: .
j_call: TRBJ2-2
v_call: TRBV7-6
cdr3_nt: TGTGCCAGCAGCTCCGCCGGGTCTTACACCGGGGAGCTGTTTTTT
cdr3_aa: CASSSAGSYTGELFF

cdr3_length: 15
clone_size: .
d_call: .
j_call: TRBJ1-1
v_call: TRBV28
cdr3_nt: TGTGCCAGCACCATCCGGGGTGGGAGGAACACTGAAGCTTTCTTT
cdr3_aa: CASTIRGGRNTEAFF

cdr3_length: 15
clone_size: .
d_call: TRBD2
j_call: TRBJ2-7
v_call: TRBV9
cdr3_nt: TGTGCCAGCAGCGTTGGGACTAGCGTGATCTACGAGCAGTACTTC
cdr3_aa: CASSVGTSVIYEQYF

cdr3_length: 14
clone_size: .
d_call: TRBD2
j_call: TRBJ2-1
v_call: TRBV4-3
cdr3_nt: TGCGCCAGCAGCCATGGGACTAGTTCCAATGAGCAGTTCTTC
cdr3_aa: CASSHGTSSNEQFF

cdr3_length: 10
clone_size: .
d_call: .
j_call: TRBJ2-7
v_call: TRBV20-1
cdr3_nt: TGCAGTGCTAGCTCGTACGAGCAGTACTTC
cdr3_aa: CSASSYEQYF

cdr3_length: 14
clone_size: .
d_call: .
j_call: TRBJ2-5
v_call: TRBV19
cdr3_nt: TGTGCCAGTAGTACTACGGTGTTCCAAGAGACCCAGTACTTC
cdr3_aa: CASSTTVFQETQYF

cdr3_length: 14
clone_size: .
d_call: .
j_call: TRBJ2-3
v_call: TRBV9
cdr3_nt: TGTGCCAGCAGCGCCCCCCTAGTCTCAGATACGCAGTATTTT
cdr3_aa: CASSAPLVSDTQYF

cdr3_length: 12
clone_size: .
d_call: .
j_call: TRBJ2-2
v_call: TRBV28
cdr3_nt: TGTGCCAGCAGACTAGACACCGGGGAGCTGTTTTTT
cdr3_aa: CASRLDTGELFF

cdr3_length: 13
clone_size: .
d_call: TRBD2
j_call: TRBJ2-2
v_call: TRBV18
cdr3_nt: TGTGCCAGCTCAGCTACTAGCGCCGGGGAGCTGTTTTTT
cdr3_aa: CASSATSAGELFF

cdr3_length: 16
clone_size: few
d_call: TRBD2
j_call: TRBJ2-2
v_call: TRBV7-9
cdr3_nt: TGTGCCAGCAGCGGCTGGACTAGCGGGAGGGCCGGGGAGCTGTTTTTT
cdr3_aa: CASSGWTSGRAGELFF

cdr3_length: 14
clone_size: .
d_call: TRBD1
j_call: TRBJ2-1
v_call: TRBV6-1
cdr3_nt: TGTGCCAGCAGTGAGGGGATACAGGGGCCTGAGCAGTTCTTC
cdr3_aa: CASSEGIQGPEQFF

cdr3_length: 14
clone_size: .
d_call: .
j_call: TRBJ2-7
v_call: TRBV4-3
cdr3_nt: TGCGCCAGCAGCCAACCCCAAAGCCCGCACGAGCAGTACTTC
cdr3_aa: CASSQPQSPHEQYF

cdr3_length: 16
clone_size: .
d_call: .
j_call: TRBJ1-2
v_call: TRBV29-1
cdr3_nt: TGCAGCGTTGAAGATGTCCTAGGGCCGACAGACTATGGCTACACCTTC
cdr3_aa: CSVEDVLGPTDYGYTF

cdr3_length: 12
clone_size: .
d_call: .
j_call: TRBJ1-2
v_call: TRBV6-1
cdr3_nt: TGTGCCAGCGGTTCAGTTAACTATGGCTACACCTTC
cdr3_aa: CASGSVNYGYTF

cdr3_length: 16
clone_size: once
d_call: TRBD2
j_call: TRBJ2-3
v_call: TRBV7-2
cdr3_nt: TGTGCCAGCAGCTTATTGGGGAGCGGGAGCGCAGATACGCAGTATTTT
cdr3_aa: CASSLLGSGSADTQYF

cdr3_length: 15
clone_size: .
d_call: .
j_call: TRBJ2-5
v_call: TRBV4-1
cdr3_nt: TGCGCCAGCAGCCAAGCGGGCGGCAGGGTTGAGACCCAGTACTTC
cdr3_aa: CASSQAGGRVETQYF

cdr3_length: 14
clone_size: .
d_call: .
j_call: TRBJ2-7
v_call: TRBV14
cdr3_nt: TGTGCCAGCAGCCAGGGGATCGGGACCTACGAGCAGTACTTC
cdr3_aa: CASSQGIGTYEQYF

cdr3_length: 13
clone_size: .
d_call: TRBD1
j_call: TRBJ1-1
v_call: TRBV7-9
cdr3_nt: TGTGCCGTCGGGACAGGGCATCACACTGAAGCTTTCTTT
cdr3_aa: CAVGTGHHTEAFF

cdr3_length: 19
clone_size: .
d_call: TRBD2
j_call: TRBJ2-7
v_call: TRBV6-1
cdr3_nt: TGTGCCAGCAGTGAACCCTTAGCGGGAGGGAGGAAGGATCCCTACGAGCAGTACTTC
cdr3_aa: CASSEPLAGGRKDPYEQYF

cdr3_length: 16
clone_size: once
d_call: TRBD2
j_call: TRBJ2-2
v_call: TRBV5-6
cdr3_nt: TGTGCCAGCAGCTCGGTGGGACTAGCGGGACCCGGGGAGCTGTTTTTT
cdr3_aa: CASSSVGLAGPGELFF

cdr3_length: 13
clone_size: .
d_call: .
j_call: TRBJ2-7
v_call: TRBV18
cdr3_nt: TGTGCCAGCTCTCAAGAGCCCCGCAACGAGCAGTACTTC
cdr3_aa: CASSQEPRNEQYF

cdr3_length: 14
clone_size: .
d_call: .
j_call: TRBJ2-1
v_call: TRBV28
cdr3_nt: TGTGGGGCCTCCGCTCCCAGCTCCTACAATGAGCAGTTCTTC
cdr3_aa: CGASAPSSYNEQFF

cdr3_length: 12
clone_size: once
d_call: .
j_call: TRBJ2-1
v_call: TRBV25-1
cdr3_nt: TGTGCCAGCAGTGAATCCGGGTTTGAGCAGTTCTTC
cdr3_aa: CASSESGFEQFF

cdr3_length: 15
clone_size: once
d_call: .
j_call: TRBJ2-7
v_call: TRBV5-1
cdr3_nt: TGCGCCAGCAGCTTGCAACAGTCCCCAACCAACGAGCAGTACTTC
cdr3_aa: CASSLQQSPTNEQYF

cdr3_length: 12
clone_size: .
d_call: TRBD1
j_call: TRBJ1-5
v_call: TRBV6-5
cdr3_nt: TGTGCCAGCAGTCTTCCCAGGGGGCAACAGCATTTT
cdr3_aa: CASSLPRGQQHF